The rows below give T cell receptor beta chains drawn from one sample of a study of CXCR3 chemokines and chemotherapy response in bladder cancer. TCRdb redid the calling of the PCR reads with MiXCR, one entry per CDR3 protein. The sample comprises about 8,100 distinct CDR3 sequences, 10% to 15% of which are singletons, and about 16% rests with the top ten. Sampling was done from a patient whose treatment included neoadjuvant chemotherapy. The source of these receptors is a human donor with bladder cancer that responded to neoadjuvant chemotherapy. The CDR3 runs from the conserved cysteine through the conserved F or W. Fields, in order: clone size, V gene, D gene, J gene, CDR3 protein, CDR3 DNA. The D gene is left open where the match is weak. Part of the rows lack a size; the others show once, few, many or a class for expanded clones.

abundance: many; v_gene: TRBV15; d_gene: .; j_gene: TRBJ2-4; CDR3aa: CATSVGVRDIQYF; CDR3nt: TGTGCCACCAGCGTAGGGGTTCGGGACATTCAGTACTTC
abundance: many; v_gene: TRBV7-9; d_gene: TRBD1; j_gene: TRBJ2-2; CDR3aa: CASSFRQGSDTGELFF; CDR3nt: TGTGCCAGCAGCTTTAGACAGGGGTCGGACACCGGGGAGCTGTTTTTT
abundance: many; v_gene: TRBV18; d_gene: .; j_gene: TRBJ2-1; CDR3aa: CASSPEGREQFF; CDR3nt: TGTGCCAGCTCACCGGAGGGGCGGGAGCAGTTCTTC
abundance: many; v_gene: TRBV27; d_gene: .; j_gene: TRBJ2-7; CDR3aa: CASSLSAYSYEQYF; CDR3nt: TGTGCCAGCAGTTTATCGGCCTACTCCTACGAGCAGTACTTC
abundance: medium-sized; v_gene: TRBV6-6; d_gene: .; j_gene: TRBJ1-5; CDR3aa: CASSSPDRPQHF; CDR3nt: TGTGCCAGCAGCTCTCCGGACAGGCCCCAGCATTTT
abundance: large; v_gene: TRBV6-6; d_gene: .; j_gene: TRBJ2-2; CDR3aa: CASRLNGELFF; CDR3nt: TGTGCCAGCAGATTAAACGGGGAGCTGTTTTTT
abundance: many; v_gene: TRBV12-5; d_gene: TRBD1; j_gene: TRBJ1-1; CDR3aa: CASGLPQGVKAFF; CDR3nt: TGTGCTAGTGGTTTGCCACAGGGGGTGAAAGCTTTCTTT
abundance: many; v_gene: TRBV29-1; d_gene: .; j_gene: TRBJ1-4; CDR3aa: CSVVFTSGINEKLFF; CDR3nt: TGCAGCGTTGTATTCACATCAGGGATTAACGAAAAACTGTTTTTT
abundance: many; v_gene: TRBV5-4; d_gene: TRBD2; j_gene: TRBJ2-2; CDR3aa: CASSLEGGSIGELFF; CDR3nt: TGTGCCAGCAGCTTGGAGGGAGGGTCGATCGGGGAGCTGTTTTTT
abundance: many; v_gene: TRBV5-4; d_gene: TRBD1; j_gene: TRBJ1-1; CDR3aa: CASSLGGRTGGRITEAFF; CDR3nt: TGTGCCAGCAGCTTGGGGGGGAGGACAGGGGGCAGAATAACTGAAGCTTTCTTT
abundance: many; v_gene: TRBV18; d_gene: TRBD1; j_gene: TRBJ2-1; CDR3aa: CASSDRDSPYNEQFF; CDR3nt: TGTGCCAGCTCCGACCGGGACAGTCCCTACAATGAGCAGTTCTTC
abundance: medium-sized; v_gene: TRBV6-5; d_gene: .; j_gene: TRBJ2-1; CDR3aa: CASSSHRYRDEQFF; CDR3nt: TGTGCCAGCAGTTCCCACAGGTATAGGGATGAGCAGTTCTTC
abundance: many; v_gene: TRBV19; d_gene: .; j_gene: TRBJ1-2; CDR3aa: CASSIVATRYGYTF; CDR3nt: TGTGCCAGTAGTATAGTGGCGACCCGCTATGGCTACACCTTC
abundance: once; v_gene: TRBV11-2; d_gene: TRBD1; j_gene: TRBJ1-1; CDR3aa: CASSLIGTVNTEAFF; CDR3nt: TGTGCCAGCAGCTTAATCGGGACAGTGAACACTGAAGCTTTCTTT
abundance: many; v_gene: TRBV6-1; d_gene: TRBD1; j_gene: TRBJ2-5; CDR3aa: CASSENRGQETQYF; CDR3nt: TGTGCCAGCAGTGAGAACAGGGGTCAAGAGACCCAGTACTTC
abundance: many; v_gene: TRBV11-2; d_gene: .; j_gene: TRBJ2-3; CDR3aa: CASSLDKDTQYF; CDR3nt: TGTGCCAGCAGCCTGGATAAAGATACGCAGTATTTT
abundance: many; v_gene: TRBV5-4; d_gene: TRBD1; j_gene: TRBJ2-2; CDR3aa: CASSAGTGRTGELFF; CDR3nt: TGTGCCAGCAGCGCCGGGACAGGGAGGACCGGGGAGCTGTTTTTT
abundance: .; v_gene: TRBV15; d_gene: .; j_gene: TRBJ1-6; CDR3aa: CATSPTGTPLNDPQF; CDR3nt: TGTGCCACCAGCCCAACCGGGACCCCCCTGAACGACCCCCAATTT
abundance: many; v_gene: TRBV19; d_gene: .; j_gene: TRBJ1-5; CDR3aa: CATRTGHQPQHF; CDR3nt: TGTGCCACCCGGACCGGGCATCAGCCCCAGCATTTT
abundance: medium-sized; v_gene: TRBV7-2; d_gene: .; j_gene: TRBJ1-2; CDR3aa: CASSFSGANYGYTF; CDR3nt: TGTGCCAGCAGCTTTTCTGGGGCTAACTATGGCTACACCTTC
abundance: many; v_gene: TRBV30; d_gene: .; j_gene: TRBJ1-6; CDR3aa: CAWRRPGDNSPLHF; CDR3nt: TGTGCCTGGAGGAGACCCGGGGATAATTCACCCCTCCACTTT
abundance: large; v_gene: TRBV6-1; d_gene: .; j_gene: TRBJ1-6; CDR3aa: CASSEGLNSPLHF; CDR3nt: TGTGCCAGCAGTGAAGGCCTAAATTCACCCCTCCACTTT
abundance: medium-sized; v_gene: TRBV6-5; d_gene: .; j_gene: TRBJ1-2; CDR3aa: CASSYTANYGYTF; CDR3nt: TGTGCCAGCAGTTACACAGCAAACTATGGCTACACCTTC
abundance: few; v_gene: TRBV5-4; d_gene: .; j_gene: TRBJ1-2; CDR3aa: CASSDGTYGYTF; CDR3nt: TGTGCCAGCAGCGACGGGACCTATGGCTACACCTTC
abundance: few; v_gene: TRBV4-1; d_gene: TRBD1; j_gene: TRBJ1-3; CDR3aa: CASSPVQGGGNTIYF; CDR3nt: TGCGCCAGCAGCCCGGTGCAGGGGGGAGGAAACACCATATATTTT
abundance: many; v_gene: TRBV7-9; d_gene: TRBD1; j_gene: TRBJ1-3; CDR3aa: CASSPLDRPSGNTIYF; CDR3nt: TGTGCCAGCAGCCCACTGGACAGGCCCTCTGGAAACACCATATATTTT
abundance: many; v_gene: TRBV6-2/TRBV6-3; d_gene: .; j_gene: TRBJ2-7; CDR3aa: CASSYSAQISYEQYF; CDR3nt: TGTGCCAGCAGTTACTCGGCACAGATCTCCTACGAGCAGTACTTC
abundance: many; v_gene: TRBV7-2; d_gene: .; j_gene: TRBJ1-3; CDR3aa: CASSLGGFPGKNGNTIYF; CDR3nt: TGTGCCAGCAGCTTAGGCGGGTTTCCAGGGAAGAATGGAAACACCATATATTTT
abundance: .; v_gene: TRBV7-9; d_gene: .; j_gene: TRBJ1-1; CDR3aa: CASSLDTRYQGTEAFF; CDR3nt: TGTGCCAGCAGCTTAGATACCCGCTACCAGGGGACTGAAGCTTTCTTT
abundance: medium-sized; v_gene: TRBV6-2/TRBV6-3; d_gene: .; j_gene: TRBJ1-5; CDR3aa: CASSYPQGNQPQHF; CDR3nt: TGTGCCAGCAGTTACCCACAGGGCAATCAGCCCCAGCATTTT
abundance: many; v_gene: TRBV6-1; d_gene: .; j_gene: TRBJ2-7; CDR3aa: CASSERPSPEQYF; CDR3nt: TGTGCCAGCAGTGAACGACCAAGTCCCGAGCAGTACTTC
abundance: many; v_gene: TRBV12-3/TRBV12-4; d_gene: .; j_gene: TRBJ2-7; CDR3aa: CASSSDSGDPSLRKQYF; CDR3nt: TGTGCCAGCAGCTCGGACAGCGGCGACCCCTCGCTACGGAAGCAGTACTTC
abundance: many; v_gene: TRBV19; d_gene: .; j_gene: TRBJ1-5; CDR3aa: CASKGSGRSNQPQHF; CDR3nt: TGTGCCAGTAAGGGGTCAGGGAGAAGCAATCAGCCCCAGCATTTT
abundance: many; v_gene: TRBV18; d_gene: .; j_gene: TRBJ2-5; CDR3aa: CASSPLPQETQYF; CDR3nt: TGTGCCAGCTCACCCCTCCCGCAGGAGACCCAGTACTTC
abundance: many; v_gene: TRBV5-4; d_gene: TRBD1; j_gene: TRBJ1-5; CDR3aa: CASSYGTGVNQPQHF; CDR3nt: TGTGCCAGCAGCTACGGGACAGGGGTCAATCAGCCCCAGCATTTT
abundance: many; v_gene: TRBV15; d_gene: .; j_gene: TRBJ1-2; CDR3aa: CATSRSGQTRVYGYTF; CDR3nt: TGTGCCACCAGCAGATCCGGGCAGACAAGGGTGTATGGCTACACCTTC
abundance: many; v_gene: TRBV7-2; d_gene: .; j_gene: TRBJ2-7; CDR3aa: CASSPGGVREQYF; CDR3nt: TGTGCCAGCAGCCCCGGCGGGGTACGGGAGCAGTACTTC
abundance: few; v_gene: TRBV12-5; d_gene: .; j_gene: TRBJ1-5; CDR3aa: CASGLATGNSNQPQHF; CDR3nt: TGTGCTAGTGGTTTGGCGACAGGAAATAGCAATCAGCCCCAGCATTTT
abundance: many; v_gene: TRBV6-1; d_gene: TRBD1; j_gene: TRBJ1-1; CDR3aa: CASSAHRGGNTEAFF; CDR3nt: TGTGCCAGCAGTGCGCACAGGGGTGGGAACACTGAAGCTTTCTTT
abundance: many; v_gene: TRBV5-4; d_gene: .; j_gene: TRBJ2-3; CDR3aa: CASSLDRPRDTQYF; CDR3nt: TGTGCCAGCAGCTTGGATCGGCCACGGGATACGCAGTATTTT
abundance: few; v_gene: TRBV25-1; d_gene: TRBD1; j_gene: TRBJ2-1; CDR3aa: CASSDSGQGAHEQFF; CDR3nt: TGTGCCAGCAGTGACTCGGGACAGGGGGCACATGAGCAGTTCTTC
abundance: .; v_gene: TRBV20-1; d_gene: .; j_gene: TRBJ1-5; CDR3aa: CSASRGVNQPQHF; CDR3nt: TGCAGTGCTAGCAGAGGGGTAAATCAGCCCCAGCATTTT
abundance: many; v_gene: TRBV30; d_gene: .; j_gene: TRBJ1-2; CDR3aa: CAWTPGSYGYTF; CDR3nt: TGTGCCTGGACTCCAGGATCCTATGGCTACACCTTC
abundance: medium-sized; v_gene: TRBV19; d_gene: .; j_gene: TRBJ1-1; CDR3aa: CASSIGAGTVYTEAFF; CDR3nt: TGTGCCAGTAGTATAGGGGCAGGCACCGTTTACACTGAAGCTTTCTTT
abundance: few; v_gene: TRBV12-3/TRBV12-4; d_gene: TRBD1; j_gene: TRBJ1-3; CDR3aa: CASSLAGGLAGNTIYF; CDR3nt: TGTGCCAGCAGTTTAGCAGGGGGCTTGGCTGGAAACACCATATATTTT
abundance: .; v_gene: TRBV27; d_gene: .; j_gene: TRBJ1-1; CDR3aa: CASSLPGRVNTEAFF; CDR3nt: TGTGCCAGCAGTTTACCCGGACGGGTGAACACTGAAGCTTTCTTT
abundance: few; v_gene: TRBV20-1; d_gene: TRBD2; j_gene: TRBJ2-3; CDR3aa: CSATGTTPDTQYF; CDR3nt: TGCAGTGCGACCGGGACTACCCCAGATACGCAGTATTTT